This T cell receptor beta chain stems from a study of shared T cell receptors in the human thymus. Assay: immunoSEQ multiplex PCR; the TCRdb copy retains only in-frame clones and omits some. The table lists 630,000 or so clones, 80% to 90% of them singletons. Germline V gives CDR1 SGHVS, CDR2 FQNEAQ. Trimming took off 1 base at V and 2 bases at J, with 10 bases between the two ends. CDR3 length: 15 amino acids. These data also featured in a second study, about human thymus T cells.

The sample comprised thymocytes. The V and J genes are TRBV7-8 and TRBJ2-3; weak D call: TRBD2 (6 bases). This TCR derives from a boy in the first two years of life with a congenital heart defect. DNA for the CDR3: TGTGCCAGCAGCTTAGGTGGGGGGTTCACAGATACGCAGTATTTT. Amino acids: CASSLGGGFTDTQYF.